This T cell receptor beta chain stems from a study of shared clonotypes between healthy human individuals. Across the study: Each donor had three CD4 naive, three CD4 memory, two CD8 naive and one CD8 memory plate.

CDR3 length equals 13 residues. Germline CDR1 is MDHEN and CDR2 is SYDVKM. V was trimmed by 6 bases and J by 7 bases, leaving 10 bases between them. The assay was immunoSEQ multiplex PCR, and TCRdb's table has in-frame clones only and misses some. The sample includes about 2,500,000 clones, approximately 94% of them seen just once. The V and J genes are TRBV28 and TRBJ1-6; the D is unclear. The sample comprised naive CD4+ T cells sorted from blood. Subset noted: CD45RA+ positively selected. The receptor's source is a man aged 18 to 35 in good health. This chain's CDR3 is CASSNRANSPLHF. The CDR3 DNA is TGTGCCAGCAGCAATAGGGCGAATTCACCCCTCCACTTT.